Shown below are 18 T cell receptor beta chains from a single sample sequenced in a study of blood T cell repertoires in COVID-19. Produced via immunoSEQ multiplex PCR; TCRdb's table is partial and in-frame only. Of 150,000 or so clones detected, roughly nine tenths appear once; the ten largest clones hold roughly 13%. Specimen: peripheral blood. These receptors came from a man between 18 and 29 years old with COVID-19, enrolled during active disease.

The CDR3 DNA is TGCGCCAGCAGCCCTTCAATTTCGAGTTTCAGGGCGGACAGTCAGCCCCAGCATTTT. It is translated as CASSPSISSFRADSQPQHF. The rearrangement joins TRBV10-1 to TRBJ1-5; TRBD1 is a possible D gene (6 bases). The CDR3 contains 19 residues. The germline gives CDR1 WNHNN, CDR2 SYGVQD (reference sequence). Trimming left V 6 bases short and J 6 bases short, with 30 bases between.

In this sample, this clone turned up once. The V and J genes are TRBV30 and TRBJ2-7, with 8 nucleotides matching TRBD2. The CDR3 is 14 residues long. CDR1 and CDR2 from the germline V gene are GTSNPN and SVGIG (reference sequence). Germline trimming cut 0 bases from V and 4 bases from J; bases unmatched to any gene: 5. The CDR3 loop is CAWSVGLGEYEQYF. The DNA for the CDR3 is TGTGCCTGGAGTGTGGGACTAGGCGAGTACGAGCAGTACTTC.

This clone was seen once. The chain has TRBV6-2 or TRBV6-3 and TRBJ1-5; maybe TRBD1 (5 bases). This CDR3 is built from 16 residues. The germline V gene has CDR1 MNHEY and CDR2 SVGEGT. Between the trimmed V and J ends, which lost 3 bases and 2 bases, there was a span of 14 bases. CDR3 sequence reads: CASSYGGTIGNQPQHF. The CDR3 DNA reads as TGTGCCAGCAGTTATGGGGGGACGATCGGCAATCAGCCCCAGCATTTT.

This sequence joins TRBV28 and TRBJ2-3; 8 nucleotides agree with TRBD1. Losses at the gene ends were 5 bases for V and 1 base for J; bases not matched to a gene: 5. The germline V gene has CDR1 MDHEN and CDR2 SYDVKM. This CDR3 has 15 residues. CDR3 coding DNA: TGTGCCAGCAGTGGGGGGACAGGACGCACAGATACGCAGTATTTT. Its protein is CASSGGTGRTDTQYF.

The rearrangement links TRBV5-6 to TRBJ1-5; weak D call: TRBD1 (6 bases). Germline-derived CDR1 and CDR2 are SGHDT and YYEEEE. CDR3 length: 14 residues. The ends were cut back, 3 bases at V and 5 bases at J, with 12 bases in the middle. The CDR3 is CASSWGQGYQPQHF. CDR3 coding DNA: TGTGCCAGCAGCTGGGGCCAGGGGTATCAGCCCCAGCATTTT.

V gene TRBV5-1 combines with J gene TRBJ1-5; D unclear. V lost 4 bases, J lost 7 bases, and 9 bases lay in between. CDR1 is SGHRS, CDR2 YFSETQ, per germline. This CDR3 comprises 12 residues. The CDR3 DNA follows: TGCGCCAGCAGCCCCTCGGGGCAGCCCCAGCATTTT. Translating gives CASSPSGQPQHF.

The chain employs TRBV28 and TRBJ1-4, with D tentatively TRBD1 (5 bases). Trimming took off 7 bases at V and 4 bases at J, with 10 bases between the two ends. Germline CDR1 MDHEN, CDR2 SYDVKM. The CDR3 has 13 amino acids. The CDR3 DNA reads TGTGCCAGCATCGGGGGGGGTAATGAAAAACTGTTTTTT. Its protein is CASIGGGNEKLFF.

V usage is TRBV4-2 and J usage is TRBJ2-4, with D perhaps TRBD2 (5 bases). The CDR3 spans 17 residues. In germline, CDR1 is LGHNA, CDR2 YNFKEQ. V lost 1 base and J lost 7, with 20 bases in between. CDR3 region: CASSQVSGLLLGNIQYF. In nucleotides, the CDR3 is TGTGCCAGCAGCCAAGTTTCCGGACTCCTCTTAGGGAACATTCAGTACTTC.

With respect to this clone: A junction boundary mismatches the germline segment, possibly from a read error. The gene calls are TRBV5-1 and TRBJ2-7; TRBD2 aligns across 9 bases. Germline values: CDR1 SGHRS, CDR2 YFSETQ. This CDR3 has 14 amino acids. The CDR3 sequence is CASNLAGGSSEQYF. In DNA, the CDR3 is TGCGCCAGCAACCTGGCGGGAGGGTCCTCCGAGCAGTACTTC.

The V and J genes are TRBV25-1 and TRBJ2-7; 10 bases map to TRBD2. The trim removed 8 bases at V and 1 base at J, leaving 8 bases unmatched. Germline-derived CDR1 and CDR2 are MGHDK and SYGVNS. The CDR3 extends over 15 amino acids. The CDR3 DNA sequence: TGTGCCAGCGTTCCCACTAGCGGGGCATCCTACGAGCAGTACTTC. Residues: CASVPTSGASYEQYF.

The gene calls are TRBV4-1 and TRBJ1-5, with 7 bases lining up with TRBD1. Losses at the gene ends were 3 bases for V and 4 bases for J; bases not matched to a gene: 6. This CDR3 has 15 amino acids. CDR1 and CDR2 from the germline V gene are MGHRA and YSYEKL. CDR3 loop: CASSQEQGWNQPQHF. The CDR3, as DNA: TGCGCCAGCAGCCAGGAACAGGGGTGGAATCAGCCCCAGCATTTT.

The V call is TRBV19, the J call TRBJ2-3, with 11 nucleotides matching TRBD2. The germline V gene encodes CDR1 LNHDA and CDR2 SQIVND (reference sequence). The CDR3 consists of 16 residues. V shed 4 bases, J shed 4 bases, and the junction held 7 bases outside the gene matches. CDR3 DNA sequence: TGTGCCAGTAGTACACTAGCGGGAGATGGCGCAGATACGCAGTATTTT. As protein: CASSTLAGDGADTQYF.

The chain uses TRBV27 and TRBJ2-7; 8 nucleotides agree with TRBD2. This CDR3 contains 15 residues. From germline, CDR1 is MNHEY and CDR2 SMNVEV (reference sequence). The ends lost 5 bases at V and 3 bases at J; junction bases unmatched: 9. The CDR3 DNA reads TGTGCCAGCAGTCCCTACCCAAGCGGGAGCTACGAGCAGTACTTC. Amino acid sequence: CASSPYPSGSYEQYF.

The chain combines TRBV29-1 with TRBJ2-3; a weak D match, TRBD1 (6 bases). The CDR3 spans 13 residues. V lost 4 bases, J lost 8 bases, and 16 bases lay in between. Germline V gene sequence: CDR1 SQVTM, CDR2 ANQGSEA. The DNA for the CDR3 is TGCAGCGTTGTGCCGCAGGGGCGAGTTACGCAGTATTTT. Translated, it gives CSVVPQGRVTQYF.

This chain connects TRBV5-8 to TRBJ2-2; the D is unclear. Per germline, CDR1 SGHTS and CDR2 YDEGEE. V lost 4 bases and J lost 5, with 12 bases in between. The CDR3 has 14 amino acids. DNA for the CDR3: TGTGCCAGCAGCGCGGCTAGTTCTACCGGGGAGCTGTTTTTT. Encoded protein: CASSAASSTGELFF.

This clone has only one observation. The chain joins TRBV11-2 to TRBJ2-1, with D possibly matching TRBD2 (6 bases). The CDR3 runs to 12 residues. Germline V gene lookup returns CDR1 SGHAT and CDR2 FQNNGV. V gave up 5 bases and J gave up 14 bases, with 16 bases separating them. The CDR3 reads CASSPGPGGKFF. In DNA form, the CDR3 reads TGTGCCAGCAGCCCCGGTCCCGGGGGTAAGTTCTTC.

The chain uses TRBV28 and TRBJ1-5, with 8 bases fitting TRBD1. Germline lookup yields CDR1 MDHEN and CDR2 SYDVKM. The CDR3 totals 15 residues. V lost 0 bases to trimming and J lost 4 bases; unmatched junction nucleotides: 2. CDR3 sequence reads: CASSLWTGANQPQHF. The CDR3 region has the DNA TGTGCCAGCAGTTTATGGACAGGGGCGAATCAGCCCCAGCATTTT.

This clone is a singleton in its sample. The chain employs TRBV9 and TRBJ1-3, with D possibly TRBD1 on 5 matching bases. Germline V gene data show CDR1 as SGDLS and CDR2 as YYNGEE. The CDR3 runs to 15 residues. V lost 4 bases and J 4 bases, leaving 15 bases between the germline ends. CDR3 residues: CASSPGGGAGNTIYF. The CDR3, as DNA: TGTGCCAGCAGCCCCGGGGGTGGGGCAGGAAACACCATATATTTT.